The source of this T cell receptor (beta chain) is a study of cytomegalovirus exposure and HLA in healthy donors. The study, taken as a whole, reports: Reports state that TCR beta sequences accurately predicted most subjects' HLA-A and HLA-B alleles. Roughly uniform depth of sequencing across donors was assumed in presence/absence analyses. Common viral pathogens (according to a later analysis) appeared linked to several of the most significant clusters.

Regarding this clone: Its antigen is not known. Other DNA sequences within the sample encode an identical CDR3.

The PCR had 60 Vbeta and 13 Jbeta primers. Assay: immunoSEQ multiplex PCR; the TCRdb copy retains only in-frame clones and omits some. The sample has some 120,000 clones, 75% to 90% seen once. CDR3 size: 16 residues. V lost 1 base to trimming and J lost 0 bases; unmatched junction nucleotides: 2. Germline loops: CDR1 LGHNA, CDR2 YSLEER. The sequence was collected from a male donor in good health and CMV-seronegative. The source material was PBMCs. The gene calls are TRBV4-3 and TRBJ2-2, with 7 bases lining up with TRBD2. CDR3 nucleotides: TGCGCCAGCAGCCAAGGGGGGGGAGCGAACACCGGGGAGCTGTTTTTT. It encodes CASSQGGGANTGELFF.